This is a list of T cell receptor beta chains from one sample in a study of blood T cells in healthy people across ages. One entry per CDR3 protein, called by TCRdb with MiXCR from the 5' RACE reads. The profile shows hundreds of thousands of distinct CDR3 sequences, over 40% of them singletons. Specimen: blood. The receptors shown here come from a woman aged 80 or over in good health. CDR3s include the opening cysteine and the closing phenylalanine or tryptophan. D genes are given only for firm matches. Clone size is stated in some rows and not others, as once, few, many or a class when expanded.

CASSSLGVVWRNTEAFF,TGCGCCAGCAGTAGCTTGGGGGTGGTGTGGAGGAACACTGAAGCTTTCTTT,NA,TRBV5-1,TRBJ1-1,few
CASSLDSGSGANVLTF,TGCGCCAGCAGCCTCGATTCAGGCTCTGGGGCCAACGTCCTGACTTTC,NA,TRBV5-1,TRBJ2-6,NA
CASSFHEKTYEQYF,TGTGCCAGCAGTTTTCACGAAAAAACCTACGAGCAGTACTTC,NA,TRBV27,TRBJ2-7,NA
CASSQIPRGKANQPQHF,TGTGCCAGCAGCCAAATACCCAGGGGGAAGGCGAATCAGCCCCAGCATTTT,TRBD1,TRBV4-2,TRBJ1-5,NA
CAISRGRTNTGELFF,TGTGCCATCAGTCGGGGGAGGACGAACACCGGGGAGCTGTTTTTT,NA,TRBV10-3,TRBJ2-2,once
CASRHTGNTEAFF,TGTGCCAGCAGGCATACAGGTAACACTGAAGCTTTCTTT,NA,TRBV13,TRBJ1-1,NA
CASSTSTSGYTF,TGTGCCAGCAGTACATCGACAAGTGGCTACACCTTC,NA,TRBV7-9,TRBJ1-2,few
CASSLGQKYGYTF,TGTGCCAGCAGCTTAGGACAGAAATATGGCTACACCTTC,NA,TRBV13,TRBJ1-2,NA
CASSLGSRWGNEQYF,TGTGCCAGCAGTTTAGGGTCTAGATGGGGGAATGAGCAGTACTTC,NA,TRBV27,TRBJ2-7,NA
CASSPAGVRGDTQYF,TGTGCCAGCAGTCCGGCGGGGGTAAGAGGGGATACGCAGTATTTT,TRBD2,TRBV28,TRBJ2-3,many
CASSPDRGCNEQFF,TGCGCCAGCAGCCCGGACAGGGGCTGCAATGAGCAGTTCTTC,TRBD1,TRBV5-1,TRBJ2-1,NA
CASSLLVETQYF,TGTGCCAGCAGTTTGCTAGTAGAGACCCAGTACTTC,NA,TRBV28,TRBJ2-5,NA
CASSLRHNEQFF,TGTGCCAGCAGCTTACGGCACAATGAGCAGTTCTTC,NA,TRBV7-2,TRBJ2-1,many
CASSLDPNQPQHF,TGCGCCAGCAGCTTGGACCCTAATCAGCCCCAGCATTTT,NA,TRBV5-1,TRBJ1-5,many
CASSPWGPDEKLFF,TGTGCCAGCAGTCCTTGGGGGCCAGATGAAAAACTGTTTTTT,NA,TRBV12-3/TRBV12-4,TRBJ1-4,NA
CASSFQARRANVLTF,TGTGCCAGCAGTTTTCAGGCCAGGCGGGCCAACGTCCTGACTTTC,NA,TRBV12-3/TRBV12-4,TRBJ2-6,many
CASSPRAGWDETQYF,TGTGCCAGCAGCCCCCGGGCAGGGTGGGACGAGACCCAGTACTTC,NA,TRBV4-2,TRBJ2-5,NA
CASSSGLAGVGTDTQYF,TGTGCCAGCAGCTCTGGACTAGCGGGAGTAGGCACAGATACGCAGTATTTT,TRBD2,TRBV7-7,TRBJ2-3,NA
CSDSGSSETQYF,TGCAGCGACAGCGGGAGCTCAGAGACCCAGTACTTC,TRBD2,TRBV29-1,TRBJ2-5,NA
CSTGPLRGSNEQFF,TGCAGCACGGGACCGCTTAGAGGATCCAATGAGCAGTTCTTC,NA,TRBV29-1,TRBJ2-1,NA
CASSQDGARGYTF,TGTGCCAGCAGCCAAGATGGGGCTCGTGGCTACACCTTC,NA,TRBV3-1,TRBJ1-2,few
CASSPNLRRSTDTQYF,TGTGCCAGCAGCCCCAACTTGAGGAGAAGCACAGATACGCAGTATTTT,NA,TRBV7-2,TRBJ2-3,many
CASSLRPPNTEAFF,TGCGCCAGCAGCTTGCGGCCGCCGAACACTGAAGCTTTCTTT,NA,TRBV5-1,TRBJ1-1,few
CASSPQGGVGTGELFF,TGTGCCAGCAGCCCCCAGGGGGGAGTGGGCACCGGGGAGCTGTTTTTT,NA,TRBV9,TRBJ2-2,NA
CATSRSQHGGYTEAFF,TGTGCCACCAGCAGATCTCAACACGGGGGATACACTGAAGCTTTCTTT,NA,TRBV15,TRBJ1-1,once
CASLLWGSGANVLTF,TGTGCCAGTCTCCTTTGGGGGTCTGGGGCCAACGTCCTGACTTTC,NA,TRBV12-3/TRBV12-4,TRBJ2-6,NA
CASSRGGSYTDTQYF,TGTGCCAGCAGCAGAGGGGGGTCTTACACAGATACGCAGTATTTT,NA,TRBV7-2,TRBJ2-3,many
CASSFGTRTYEQYF,TGTGCCAGCAGTTTCGGGACACGCACCTACGAGCAGTACTTC,NA,TRBV12-3/TRBV12-4,TRBJ2-7,many
CASTGTQYLDTQYF,TGTGCCAGCACCGGGACCCAATATTTGGATACGCAGTATTTT,NA,TRBV27,TRBJ2-3,NA
CATSALGGTDTQYF,TGTGCCACCAGTGCCCTCGGGGGGACAGATACGCAGTATTTT,TRBD2,TRBV24-1,TRBJ2-3,NA
CASSFLPTPNEQFF,TGTGCCAGCAGTTTTTTGCCCACCCCGAATGAGCAGTTCTTC,NA,TRBV27,TRBJ2-1,many
CASSFGEGPETQYF,TGTGCCAGCAGCTTTGGGGAGGGCCCAGAGACCCAGTACTTC,TRBD2,TRBV7-8,TRBJ2-5,NA
CASSEASGRPPIYEQYF,TGTGCCAGCAGTGAGGCTAGCGGGCGCCCCCCTATCTACGAGCAGTACTTC,TRBD2,TRBV6-4,TRBJ2-7,NA
CSVGGGARTEAFF,TGCAGTGTCGGAGGAGGGGCGAGGACTGAAGCTTTCTTT,NA,TRBV20-1,TRBJ1-1,NA
CASSLDGQAYGYTF,TGCGCCAGCAGCTTGGACGGACAGGCCTATGGCTACACCTTC,TRBD1,TRBV5-1,TRBJ1-2,NA
CASKGTAETQYF,TGTGCCAGCAAAGGGACAGCAGAGACCCAGTACTTC,TRBD1,TRBV6-2/TRBV6-3,TRBJ2-5,many
CASSSGLAPETQYF,TGTGCCAGCAGTTCGGGACTAGCCCCCGAGACCCAGTACTTC,TRBD2,TRBV27,TRBJ2-5,many
CSARSSGRPTQYF,TGCAGTGCTAGATCTAGCGGGAGACCCACGCAGTATTTT,TRBD2,TRBV20-1,TRBJ2-3,NA
CSSGGNYGYTF,TGCAGCTCCGGGGGAAACTATGGCTACACCTTC,NA,TRBV29-1,TRBJ1-2,NA
CASSQVNSPLHF,TGTGCCAGCAGCCAGGTTAATTCACCCCTCCACTTT,NA,TRBV7-2,TRBJ1-6,NA
CANSLRGSTDTQYF,TGTGCCAACAGCTTACGAGGCAGCACAGATACGCAGTATTTT,NA,TRBV7-3,TRBJ2-3,NA
CSGAGTRDEQFF,TGCAGTGGGGCCGGGACTAGAGATGAGCAGTTCTTC,TRBD2,TRBV20-1,TRBJ2-1,NA
CASRGAYGYTF,TGTGCCTCCCGAGGGGCCTATGGCTACACCTTC,NA,TRBV30,TRBJ1-2,many
CATSGSLTGSGANVLTF,TGTGCCACCAGCGGCAGCTTGACAGGGTCTGGGGCCAACGTCCTGACTTTC,TRBD1,TRBV15,TRBJ2-6,NA
CASSLDTGAKNIQYF,TGCGCCAGCAGCTTGGATACCGGAGCCAAAAACATTCAGTACTTC,NA,TRBV5-1,TRBJ2-4,many
CASSLMRNTEAFF,TGTGCCAGTAGCTTAATGAGGAACACTGAAGCTTTCTTT,NA,TRBV7-2,TRBJ1-1,NA
CSVGDSGANVLTF,TGCAGCGTGGGGGACTCTGGGGCCAACGTCCTGACTTTC,NA,TRBV29-1,TRBJ2-6,once
CASSPFPPRQAYEQYF,TGTGCCAGCAGTCCATTCCCCCCGAGACAGGCCTACGAGCAGTACTTC,NA,TRBV28,TRBJ2-7,NA
CASSPGLAGGTDSQYF,TGTGCCAGCAGCCCTGGACTAGCGGGGGGCACAGATTCGCAGTATTTT,TRBD2,TRBV7-3,TRBJ2-3,NA
CASSADQPQHF,TGTGCCAGCAGTGCAGATCAGCCCCAGCATTTT,NA,TRBV2,TRBJ1-5,NA
CASSLASPRNEQYF,TGCGCCAGCAGCTTGGCCTCCCCTAGGAATGAGCAGTACTTC,NA,TRBV5-1,TRBJ2-5,NA
CASSLGSPNYGYTF,TGTGCCAGCAGCTTAGGGTCGCCTAACTATGGCTACACCTTC,NA,TRBV7-2,TRBJ1-2,many
CASSLLGSLPYEQFF,TGTGCCAGCAGCTTGTTGGGATCACTACCCTACGAGCAGTTCTTC,NA,TRBV5-4,TRBJ2-1,NA
CASSSLAGAYEQYF,TGTGCCAGCAGTTCTCTAGCGGGGGCCTACGAGCAGTACTTC,TRBD2,TRBV6-6,TRBJ2-7,many
CASSASASGDQETQYF,TGTGCCAGCTCAGCGTCGGCTAGCGGGGACCAAGAGACCCAGTACTTC,TRBD2,TRBV18,TRBJ2-5,many